Listed here are 9 T cell receptor beta chains from one sample, sequenced in a study of chemoradiotherapy in HPV16-positive cancers. Clones were read by immunoSEQ multiplex PCR, and TCRdb kept only the in-frame ones, dropping some. The table lists roughly 13,000 clones, roughly 63% of them singletons. This specimen was collected from a patient who underwent chemoradiotherapy. Every receptor here comes from a human donor with HPV-associated anogenital cancer.

This chain uses TRBV27 with TRBJ1-6; no reliable D call. V lost 6 bases and J lost 0, with 24 bases in between. Germline loops: CDR1 MNHEY, CDR2 SMNVEV (reference sequence). CDR3 length: 20 residues. This CDR3 is CASSIEPPGRGGSYNSPLHF. DNA of the CDR3: TGTGCCAGCAGCATTGAACCCCCCGGTCGGGGAGGCTCCTATAATTCACCCCTCCACTTT.

On this clone itself: One end of the junction varies from germline; a read error may be responsible. V gene TRBV7-8 combines with J gene TRBJ2-1; 14 nucleotides match TRBD2. This CDR3 is 15 amino acids long. CDR1 and CDR2 from the germline V gene are SGHVS and FQNEAQ. CDR3 amino acids: CASSSGLAGGNGQFF. The DNA of the CDR3 is TGTGCCAGCAGCTCCGGACTAGCGGGGGGCAATGGGCAGTTCTTC.

The V call is TRBV12-5, the J call TRBJ1-1, with D possibly TRBD1 on 5 matching bases. V dropped 6 bases and J dropped 5 bases, with 16 bases sitting between them. This CDR3 spans 14 amino acids. The V gene's germline CDR1 is LGHNT and CDR2 FRNRAP. The CDR3, as DNA: TGTGCTAGTGGCAGCCAGGAGGGGTGGACTGAAGCTTTCTTT. This codes for CASGSQEGWTEAFF.

This clone was seen only a few times. The CDR3 DNA follows: TGTGCTAGTGGTTTGGGCCAAGTGTGGGGCTACACCTTC. Translating it yields CASGLGQVWGYTF. The chain combines TRBV12-5 with TRBJ1-2; no clear D gene. Germline-derived CDR1 and CDR2 are LGHNT and FRNRAP. V was cut by 1 base and J by 8 bases, with 11 bases left in between. The CDR3 sequence is 13 residues long.

This chain links TRBV6-1 with TRBJ1-2, with no clear D. This CDR3 spans 13 amino acids. The germline V gene encodes CDR1 MNHNS and CDR2 SASEGT. Trimming took off 4 bases at V and 5 bases at J, with 11 bases between the two ends. The DNA for the CDR3 is TGTGCCAGCAGTGCGGAGGGCTCTTATGGCTACACCTTC. Translating it yields CASSAEGSYGYTF.

This clone showed up just a few times. This chain joins TRBV5-4 and TRBJ1-5; D gene uncertain. Between the trimmed V and J ends, which lost 0 bases and 1 base, there was a span of 2 bases. The germline V gene encodes CDR1 SGHNT and CDR2 YYREEE (reference sequence). CDR3 length: 13 residues. The CDR3 DNA follows: TGTGCCAGCAGCTTGGACAGCAATCAGCCCCAGCATTTT. This gives the protein CASSLDSNQPQHF.

The J gene is TRBJ2-3, the V gene TRBV7-9; D not resolved. Trimming took off 5 bases at V and 0 bases at J, with 15 bases between the two ends. CDR1 is SEHNR, CDR2 FQNEAQ, per germline (reference sequence). The length of the CDR3 is 16 residues. As DNA, the CDR3 is TGTGCCAGCAGCCCCGGGTCCTCTCTGAGCACAGATACGCAGTATTTT. Its translation is CASSPGSSLSTDTQYF.

The chain carries TRBV28 and TRBJ2-1; 8 nucleotides agree with TRBD1. The CDR3 has 16 amino acids. Germline-derived CDR1 and CDR2 are MDHEN and SYDVKM. The trim removed 1 base at V and 4 bases at J, leaving 6 bases unmatched. As DNA, the CDR3 is TGTGCCAGCAGTTTATTTGGGACAGGTTCATACAATGAGCAGTTCTTC. It yields the protein CASSLFGTGSYNEQFF.

The count of this clone is one. The rearrangement links TRBV30 to TRBJ2-4; TRBD2 aligns across 11 bases. The CDR3 sequence is 14 residues long. Germline CDR1 GTSNPN, CDR2 SVGIG (reference sequence). V shed 3 bases and J 12 bases; nucleotides not matched to a gene: 10. The CDR3 DNA sequence: TGTGCCTGGAGACTAGCGGGAGAAACAGAGCATCAGTACTTC. The encoded protein is CAWRLAGETEHQYF.